The rows below give T cell receptor beta chains drawn from one sample of a study of a mutant IDH1 vaccine in newly diagnosed glioma. Their antigen targets remain unknown. The repertoire was sequenced with immunoSEQ multiplex PCR; TCRdb's copy has only in-frame clones and lacks some. The data contain about 65,000 clones, 70% to 90% of them seen just once; the ten biggest clones take up less than 5%. The sequences come from PBMCs, collected from a glioma patient whose treatment included an IDH1 peptide vaccine. All receptors derive from a man aged 30 to 45 with glioma. CDR3s include the opening cysteine and the closing phenylalanine or tryptophan. A D gene is named only where the DNA matches it firmly. Rows may omit the clone size; those that give it use once, few, many or a size class.

V	D	J	size	length	DNA	CDR3
TRBV28	-	TRBJ2-7	-	15	TGTGCCAGCAGTTTAGTGCCAGACCCATCCTACGAGCAGTACTTC	CASSLVPDPSYEQYF
TRBV27	-	TRBJ2-7	-	12	TGTGCCAGCCATTCGACCTCCTACGAGCAGTACTTC	CASHSTSYEQYF
TRBV27	-	TRBJ1-6	-	14	TGTGCCAGCAAACAGGGTAATGATAATTCACCCCTCCACTTT	CASKQGNDNSPLHF
TRBV6-1	-	TRBJ1-4	-	14	TGTGCCAGCACTGTTAGGGGCCCGGTCGAAAAACTGTTTTTT	CASTVRGPVEKLFF
TRBV19	TRBD1	TRBJ1-2	-	14	TGTGCCAGTAGTTCCCATGGGACAGGATATGGCTACACCTTC	CASSSHGTGYGYTF
TRBV7-6	-	TRBJ2-1	-	13	TGTGCCAGCAGCTTAGAGAGCCAGTATGAGCAGTTCTTC	CASSLESQYEQFF
TRBV6-5	-	TRBJ1-2	-	15	TGTGCCAGCAGCACGGGGACGGGCGGGGCTTATGGCTACACCTTC	CASSTGTGGAYGYTF
TRBV6-1	TRBD2	TRBJ2-7	-	15	TGTGCCAGCAGCTTACTAGCGGGGGGGGTTTACGAGCAGTACTTC	CASSLLAGGVYEQYF
TRBV14	TRBD1	TRBJ2-5	-	14	TGTGCCAGCAGCAACCGACAGGGACAAGAGACCCAGTACTTC	CASSNRQGQETQYF
TRBV20-1	-	TRBJ2-1	-	11	TGCAGTGCTAGCCGGTGGAATGAGCAGTTCTTC	CSASRWNEQFF
TRBV11-2	TRBD1	TRBJ1-4	-	14	TGTGCCAGCAGCCTTGGGACAGGAAATGAAAAACTGTTTTTT	CASSLGTGNEKLFF
TRBV18	TRBD2	TRBJ2-7	-	16	TGTGCCAGCTCGCAACTTCTCAGCGGGGGGCCGGACGAGCAGTACTTC	CASSQLLSGGPDEQYF
TRBV7-9	-	TRBJ1-5	-	14	TGTGCCAGCAGCTTAGGGACAGGCAATCAGCCCCAGCATTTT	CASSLGTGNQPQHF
TRBV4-1	-	TRBJ1-5	-	13	TGCGCCAGCAGCCAAGGGGGGAATCAGCCCCAGCATTTT	CASSQGGNQPQHF
TRBV4-1	TRBD1	TRBJ1-2	-	15	TGCGCCAGCAGCCCGCAAGGGACAGGGTTTTATGGCTACACCTTC	CASSPQGTGFYGYTF
TRBV5-5	-	TRBJ1-1	-	14	TGTGCCAGCAGCTTCGCCATAGTTGGCACTGAAGCTTTCTTT	CASSFAIVGTEAFF
TRBV7-8	-	TRBJ1-5	-	18	TGTGCCAGCAGACCGTCCCGGAGGCAGGGGATGGGAAATCAGCCCCAGCATTTT	CASRPSRRQGMGNQPQHF
TRBV9	-	TRBJ1-2	-	12	TGTGCCAGCAGCGGCACGGGGTGGGGCTACACCTTC	CASSGTGWGYTF
TRBV9	-	TRBJ1-2	-	14	TGTGCCAGCAGCGTAGTAGGAGGGTCGCGGGGCTACACCTTC	CASSVVGGSRGYTF
TRBV6-1	-	TRBJ1-2	-	12	TGTGCCAGCAAGGCGATAAACTATGGCTACACCTTC	CASKAINYGYTF
TRBV5-1	TRBD1	TRBJ2-7	-	14	TGCGCCAGCAGCTGGGAACAGGGGTACGGCGAGCAGTACTTC	CASSWEQGYGEQYF
TRBV29-1	-	TRBJ2-6	-	15	TGCAGCGTAGTCGGGACGGTCTCTGGGGCCAACGTCCTGACTTTC	CSVVGTVSGANVLTF
TRBV11-2	-	TRBJ1-4	few	18	TGTGCCAGCAGCCCCCCGCCGAGATACACAAGAGCTTATGAAAAACTGTTTTTT	CASSPPPRYTRAYEKLFF
TRBV4-1	TRBD2	TRBJ2-7	-	15	TGCGCCAGCAGCCAAACTAGCGGGTCCTCCTACGAGCAGTACTTC	CASSQTSGSSYEQYF
TRBV13	TRBD2	TRBJ2-5	-	17	TGTGCCAGCAGCTTAGGGTCGCGAGGACTAGCGGGGGGGACCCAGTACTTC	CASSLGSRGLAGGTQYF
TRBV19	-	TRBJ1-3	-	15	TGTGCCAGTAGTAAGTACGGACAGCTTGGAAACACCATATATTTT	CASSKYGQLGNTIYF
TRBV2	TRBD1	TRBJ2-1	-	11	TGTGCCAGCAGCATGGGACAGGGGCAGTTCTTC	CASSMGQGQFF
TRBV28	-	TRBJ1-3	-	17	TGTGCCAGCAGTTTAGGGGGGACGGCTTTCTCTGGAAACACCATATATTTT	CASSLGGTAFSGNTIYF